This T cell receptor beta chain was identified in a study of cytomegalovirus exposure and HLA in healthy donors. General study points: A few chains linked to CMV were shown in vitro to be specific for CMV antigens. The classifier reportedly diagnosed cytomegalovirus status with high sensitivity and specificity. Rarity held for most TCR sequences, but there were some public TCRs that occurred in many donors.

Sequenced by immunoSEQ multiplex PCR; TCRdb stores in-frame clones only, minus some. The table shows 85,000 to 120,000 clones, with about 88% occurring only once. As concerns this clone: Antigen specificity is unknown.

Material: PBMCs. This clonotype originated in a woman between 18 and 29 years old in good health and CMV-seropositive.

The CDR3 DNA is TGCAGCGCCCAGGGGGCGCCGGGAAACACCATATATTTT. This encodes CSAQGAPGNTIYF. The V call is TRBV29-1, the J call TRBJ1-3; 8 positions agree with TRBD1. CDR3 length equals 13 residues. J was trimmed by 4 bases and V by 7 bases; bases with no gene match: 6. The germline CDR1 and CDR2 sequences are SQVTM and ANQGSEA.